The entry below describes one T cell receptor (beta chain). The antigen is unknown. The sample belongs to a study of CD4 T cells in relation to SARS-CoV-2 and coronaviruses. Study information: Controls used an HIV-1 Nef peptide pool or no peptide. The HLA restriction of the shared crossreactive spike epitopes was mapped.

CD4+ T cells from unexposed donors were obtained before the COVID-19 pandemic (2011-2018). After approximately 10 days of culture, CD4+ T cells were isolated. This CDR3 spans 15 amino acids. Germline-derived CDR1 and CDR2 are LNHDA and SQIVND (reference sequence). Between the trimmed V and J ends, which lost 2 bases and 0 bases, there was a span of 8 bases. Sequenced by immunoSEQ multiplex PCR; TCRdb stores in-frame clones only, minus some. This table holds 16,000 or so clones, 82% found once. The TCR comes from a human donor in good health. The gene calls are TRBV19 and TRBJ1-3; a possible D gene is TRBD1 (5 bases). Material for sequencing was CD4+ T cells from PBMCs, cultured in vitro. The CDR3 DNA reads as TGTGCCAGTAGTATATCGGACAACTCTGGAAACACCATATATTTT. Its protein is CASSISDNSGNTIYF. Full variable domain (remainder filled in from reference TRBV19 and TRBJ1-3): DGGITQSPKYLFRKEGQNVTLSCEQNLNHDAMYWYRQDPGQGLRLIYYSQIVNDFQKGDIAEGYSVSREKKESFPLTVTSAQKNPTAFYLCASSISDNSGNTIYFGEGSWLTVV.